This T cell receptor (beta chain) appears in the sequencing data of a study of cytomegalovirus exposure and HLA in healthy donors. Looking at the study overall: Later, an analysis reported that the 130 or so validation repertoires had used the same platform as the approximately 630 first-cohort repertoires.

Broader study findings: The dataset shows that most TCR sequences were rare, while some public TCRs occurred in many donors.

With respect to this clone: Its target is not known.

This table comes from immunoSEQ multiplex PCR, and its TCRdb copy is limited to in-frame clones, with some not included. The data show 230,000 or so clones, around 90% seen once. The source of this sequence is a woman under 30 in good health and CMV-seronegative. The sequenced material came from PBMCs.

The CDR3 sequence is CASSLSGQGIYEQYF. CDR3 nucleotides: TGTGCCAGCAGCTTGTCCGGGCAGGGTATCTACGAGCAGTACTTC. The J gene is TRBJ2-7, the V gene TRBV5-4; TRBD1 might be the D (5 bases). This CDR3 spans 15 amino acids. The V and J ends lost 1 base and 3 bases respectively, with 14 bases between them. CDR1 is SGHNT, CDR2 YYREEE, per germline (reference sequence).